The T cell receptor (beta chain) described here comes from a study of T cell responses to AZD1222 COVID-19 vaccine. Points on this clone: What it binds is not known.

The data were produced by immunoSEQ multiplex PCR, yet TCRdb's version contains in-frame clones alone and is incomplete. The sample contains approximately 150,000 clones, around 84% of which appear only once. This CDR3 contains 13 residues. CDR1 and CDR2 (germline): KGHDR, SFDVKD. The V segment lost 7 bases and the J segment 8 bases; nucleotides outside the gene matches: 5. Findings and limits, study-wide: Spike regions recognized by vaccine-associated CD4 TCRs spanned the protein, led by 160-218 and 743-854. Clonal diversity was possibly underestimated, and white British individuals and females predominated among donors.

The V and J genes are TRBV24-1 and TRBJ2-1; 9 bases are a match to TRBD2. The starting material was peripheral blood, obtained 28 days after the second AZD1222 dose. The receptor comes from an adult who received the AZD1222 COVID-19 vaccine. The DNA of the CDR3 is TGTGCCACCAGAGCGGGAGGTGGCGATGAGCAGTTCTTC. Translating gives CATRAGGGDEQFF.